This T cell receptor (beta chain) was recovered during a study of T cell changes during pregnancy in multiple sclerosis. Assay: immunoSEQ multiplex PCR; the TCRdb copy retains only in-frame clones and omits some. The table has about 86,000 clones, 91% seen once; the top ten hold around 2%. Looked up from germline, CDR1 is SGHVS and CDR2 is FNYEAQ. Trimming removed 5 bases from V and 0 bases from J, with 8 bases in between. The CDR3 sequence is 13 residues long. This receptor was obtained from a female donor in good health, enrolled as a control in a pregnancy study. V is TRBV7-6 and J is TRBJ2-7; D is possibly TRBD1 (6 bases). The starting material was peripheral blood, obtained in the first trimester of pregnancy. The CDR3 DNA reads TGTGCCAGCAGCCCCAGGGGCTCCTACGAGCAGTACTTC. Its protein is CASSPRGSYEQYF.